This record concerns one T cell receptor beta chain sequence. This receptor's antigen is unknown. The record has no base qualities; no much larger clone is one base away. The data belong to a study of healthy donors' naive CD4 and CD8 T cells (dated by TCRdb to between 2015 and 2017). A note on the overall study: The donors were selected to cover three age groups of six people each (20-25, 40-50 and 60-70 years), had a mean age of about 47, and were half female. The peripheral blood mononuclear cells came from under 20 individuals who were healthy and unrelated. The study sequenced rearranged TCR alpha and beta chains from naive CD4+ and CD8+ T cells to test how TCR variation relates to lineage commitment. The donors were HLA-typed by sequencing at HLA-A, -B, -C, -DRB1, -DQB1 and -DPB1, using the SBTexcellerator protocol, an ABI3130xl analyzer and SBTengine software. The TCR alpha libraries followed the same workflow as the beta chain, except for a newly designed primer set that covered all functional IMGT alpha gene variants. Paper-wide results and their limitations: Reportedly, most V and J gene segments showed bias between naive CD4+ and CD8+ cells, and this bias held consistently across donors regardless of HLA genotype. About 13% of the variance in CD4/CD8 propensity appeared to be explained jointly by V genes, J genes and CDR3 charge, in a largely additive manner. Possible repertoire bias arising from homeostatic proliferation of naive T cells was not directly addressed. Because alpha and beta chains were sequenced in bulk and could not be paired, the effects of the two chains in combination were not assessed. In both chains, CD4+ lineage was linked to a positively charged CDR3, whereas CD8+ lineage was linked to a negatively charged CDR3.

Cells with a CD4+CD8-CD45RO-CD45RA+ profile were isolated by FACS and defined as naive CD4+ T cells, and those with a CD8+CD4-CD45RA+CD27bright profile were defined as naive CD8+ T cells. The antibodies used for sorting targeted CD4 (RPA-T4), CD8 (SK1), CD27 (O323), CD45RA (HI100) and CD45RO (UCHL1). The CDR3, cysteine through phenylalanine, is 12 amino acids long. Just the 36-base CDR3 DNA is kept, in frame starting at base 1. Reading the germline V gene (reference sequence) gives CDR1 GTSNPN and CDR2 SVGIG. Trimming takes 1 base from V and 7 bases from J, and the germline ends sit 8 bases apart. TCRdb shows the sequencer as 454 GS FLX Titanium. A previously published linear amplification protocol was used to construct TCR libraries from about 0.45 ug of total RNA. The sequencing itself ran on the Roche/454 Genome Sequencer using Titanium chemistry. Under the source paper's analysis protocol: From 4 or 5 of the healthy donors, about 78,000 rearranged TCR alpha transcripts were sequenced. Unique TCR clonotypes were defined by the CDR3 junction under IMGT nomenclature, and duplicate transcripts were removed. Using logistic regression in R 2.13.0, the researchers modeled CD4 versus CD8 status as a function of V and J genes, with an adjustment for donor effects and a Bonferroni correction for multiple testing. TCRdb trimmed public reads at Q25 via fastp, called clones via MiXCR and kept in-frame beta chains. Here each entry gathers all rows of one CDR3 protein and keeps the most common genes and DNA. For this entry, the V and J calls and clone size follow TCRdb and not the study's own pipeline. This sample gives around 200,000 distinct CDR3 sequences in total; around 80% of them show up just once. The ten largest clones capture 2% to 2.5% of the sample.

The sequence was collected from a pool of human donors in good health; the sample pools cells from several healthy donors. Recombination linked TRBV30 to TRBJ2-1; a tentative D call is TRBD1 (5 bases match). The specimen was naive CD4+ and CD8+ T cells sorted from blood, pooled from several donors. The sample's cell subset or site label is to be understood as: FACS-sorted naive CD4+ (CD45RO-CD45RA+) and naive CD8+ (CD45RA+CD27bright) T cells. For the CDR3, the sequence is CAWSAQGNEQFF. The bases read TGTGCCTGGAGTGCCCAGGGAAATGAGCAGTTCTTC.